Presented here are 23 T cell receptor beta chains from one specimen sequenced in a study of blood T cell repertoires in COVID-19. Assay: immunoSEQ multiplex PCR; the TCRdb copy retains only in-frame clones and omits some. The sample shows approximately 240,000 clones, 65% to 90% of them seen only once. Specimen: peripheral blood. These receptors were collected from a woman aged 35 to 49 who had recovered from COVID-19.

The CDR3 protein is CASSRPGTDHNEQFF. The CDR3, as DNA: TGTGCCAGCAGCCGACCAGGGACAGATCACAATGAGCAGTTCTTC. The chain is built from TRBV4-2 and TRBJ2-1; 7 bases align to TRBD1. The V segment lost 4 bases and the J segment 5 bases; nucleotides outside the gene matches: 8. CDR3 length: 15 amino acids. The germline CDR1 and CDR2 sequences are LGHNA and YNFKEQ.

The J gene is TRBJ1-5, the V gene TRBV4-2; D gene unclear. V was shortened by 5 bases and J by 1 base, with 9 bases between the two germline ends. The length of the CDR3 is 14 residues. CDR1 is LGHNA and CDR2 is YNFKEQ in the germline V gene. CDR3 in amino acids: CASSKQRSNQPQHF. The CDR3 DNA follows: TGTGCCAGCAGCAAACAGAGAAGCAATCAGCCCCAGCATTTT.

The chain is built from TRBV6-6 and TRBJ2-7; 10 bases match TRBD1. Germline CDR1 reads MNHNY; CDR2 reads SVGAGI (reference sequence). V shed 5 bases, J shed 2 bases, and the junction held 9 bases outside the gene matches. CDR3 length equals 16 residues. CDR3 residues: CASSPPPGTGAYEQYF. The DNA for the CDR3 is TGTGCCAGCAGTCCCCCCCCCGGGACAGGGGCCTACGAGCAGTACTTC.

V usage is TRBV3-1 (or the pseudogene TRBV3-2) and J usage is TRBJ2-3; 9 nucleotides line up with TRBD2. The junction had 3 bases not matched to a gene; V was cut back by 4 bases and J by 7 bases. Looked up from germline, CDR1 is LGHDT and CDR2 is YNNKEL (reference sequence). The CDR3 runs 13 residues. CDR3 nucleotides: TGTGCCAGCAGCCCCGGGACTAGCAATACGCAGTATTTT. Translation: CASSPGTSNTQYF.

This sequence joins TRBV19 and TRBJ2-3; 8 bases are shared with TRBD2. V was clipped by 5 bases and J by 2 bases; unmatched bases: 9. CDR1 LNHDA and CDR2 SQIVND come from the germline V gene (reference sequence). The CDR3 length is 16 residues. The CDR3 nucleotides read TGTGCCAGTAGTCGAGGGGGACTAGTCTCCACAGATACGCAGTATTTT. Its translation is CASSRGGLVSTDTQYF. The entire variable domain, with the rest obtained from reference TRBV19 and TRBJ2-3, is as follows: DGGITQSPKYLFRKEGQNVTLSCEQNLNHDAMYWYRQDPGQGLRLIYYSQIVNDFQKGDIAEGYSVSREKKESFPLTVTSAQKNPTAFYLCASSRGGLVSTDTQYFGPGTRLTVL.

The table lists this clone with a few counts. The chain has TRBV3-1 (or the pseudogene TRBV3-2) and TRBJ1-2, with 8 bases lining up with TRBD1. The V gene's germline CDR1 is LGHDT and CDR2 YNNKEL (reference sequence). V shed 5 bases and J 5 bases; nucleotides not matched to a gene: 7. The CDR3 is made up of 14 amino acids. The CDR3 is CASSLTGDLYGYTF. CDR3 nucleotide sequence: TGTGCCAGCAGCTTGACAGGGGACCTTTATGGCTACACCTTC.

The CDR3 DNA sequence: TGTGCCAGCAGCTTAGAGTTCAGGGGGCCTATTTCTAACTATGGCTACACCTTC. Its translation is CASSLEFRGPISNYGYTF. The J gene is TRBJ1-2, the V gene TRBV7-2; 8 bases map to TRBD1. This CDR3 contains 18 residues. CDR1 and CDR2 (germline): SGHTA, FQGNSA. J was trimmed by 0 bases and V by 1 base; bases with no gene match: 10.

The sample holds a few counts of this clone. The chain combines TRBV19 with TRBJ2-5, with 10 positions matching TRBD1. This CDR3 has 14 residues. The ends lost 7 bases at V and 5 bases at J; junction bases unmatched: 7. Germline V CDR1 and CDR2: LNHDA, SQIVND (reference sequence). The CDR3 bases are TGTGCCAGTACGATGACAGGGGGCGGCGAGACCCAGTACTTC. Protein product: CASTMTGGGETQYF.

The J gene is TRBJ1-4, the V gene TRBV3-1 (or the pseudogene TRBV3-2); D possibly corresponds to TRBD1 (6 bases). This CDR3 spans 17 amino acids. CDR1 LGHDT and CDR2 YNNKEL come from the germline V gene (reference sequence). V was trimmed by 1 base and J by 0 bases, leaving 12 bases between them. This CDR3 is CASSQGQAPPTNEKLFF. CDR3 coding DNA: TGTGCCAGCAGCCAAGGACAGGCTCCTCCAACTAATGAAAAACTGTTTTTT.

The chain joins TRBV5-1 to TRBJ1-1; a weak D match, TRBD1 (5 bases). The CDR3 covers 14 residues. V was clipped by 2 bases and J by 1 base, with 9 bases between them. CDR1 and CDR2 from the germline V gene are SGHRS and YFSETQ. Here the CDR3 reads CASSLGAANTEAFF. CDR3 nucleotides: TGCGCCAGCAGCTTAGGGGCGGCGAACACTGAAGCTTTCTTT.

This clone was observed once. The chain has TRBV6-5 and TRBJ1-2; 10 bases match TRBD1. J gave up 8 bases and V 10 bases, and 7 bases lay outside the gene matches. Germline CDR1 and CDR2: MNHEY and SVGAGI. This CDR3 region has 12 residues. This chain's CDR3 is CATDRGQVGYTF. CDR3 coding DNA: TGTGCCACCGACAGGGGGCAAGTGGGCTACACCTTC.

V usage is TRBV15 and J usage is TRBJ1-5, with D hard to call. Trimming took off 0 bases at V and 2 bases at J, with 11 bases between the two ends. Germline V CDR1 and CDR2: LNHNV, YYDKDF (reference sequence). The CDR3 runs to 16 residues. The CDR3 is CATSRDKREGNQPQHF. CDR3 bases: TGTGCCACCAGCAGAGATAAGAGGGAAGGCAATCAGCCCCAGCATTTT.

The gene calls are TRBV6-1 and TRBJ2-1; D is perhaps TRBD1 (5 bases). The CDR3 totals 15 residues. The V gene lost 2 bases and the J gene lost 6 bases, with 14 bases spanning the gap. CDR1 MNHNS and CDR2 SASEGT come from the germline V gene. The CDR3 protein is CASSEMAGFLNEQFF. CDR3 coding DNA: TGTGCCAGCAGTGAAATGGCAGGGTTCCTCAATGAGCAGTTCTTC.

This sequence joins TRBV12-3 or TRBV12-4 and TRBJ1-2, with D hard to call. Trimming cost V 4 bases and J 10 bases, with 13 bases left between them. The CDR3 consists of 12 residues. The CDR3 DNA sequence: TGTGCCAGCAGTTATGTGGGCGGGTCCTACACCTTC. Translation gives CASSYVGGSYTF.

V and J are TRBV7-2 and TRBJ2-5, with D hard to call. The CDR3 extends over 14 amino acids. Germline V gene data show CDR1 as SGHTA and CDR2 as FQGNSA. V was cut by 1 base and J by 0 bases, with 6 bases left in between. The CDR3 loop reads CASSLGLYQETQYF. In DNA form, the CDR3 reads TGTGCCAGCAGCTTAGGACTGTACCAAGAGACCCAGTACTTC. The full variable domain, rest sourced from reference TRBV7-2 and TRBJ2-5, is GAGVSQSPSNKVTEKGKDVELRCDPISGHTALYWYRQSLGQGLEFLIYFQGNSAPDKSGLPSDRFSAERTGGSVSTLTIQRTQQEDSAVYLCASSLGLYQETQYFGPGTRLLVL.

The chain recombines TRBV5-4 with TRBJ2-1, with D unclear. The CDR3 sequence is 16 residues long. Trimming took 1 base from V and 0 from J, leaving 11 bases between them. CDR1 is SGHNT and CDR2 is YYREEE in the germline V gene (reference sequence). The chain's CDR3 is CASSLSAASSYNEQFF. The CDR3 DNA follows: TGTGCCAGCAGCTTGTCCGCGGCTAGCTCCTACAATGAGCAGTTCTTC.

This sequence joins TRBV15 and TRBJ1-1; D is possibly TRBD1 (5 bases). The CDR3 is 13 amino acids. Trimming pared 4 bases from V and 13 bases from J, leaving 19 bases between. CDR1 and CDR2 from the germline V gene are LNHNV and YYDKDF (reference sequence). Here the CDR3 DNA reads TGTGCCACCAGCATAGGGGACTCTCTAGTTGGTTTCTTT. Protein: CATSIGDSLVGFF. Based on the CDR3 plus reference TRBV15 and TRBJ1-1, the full variable domain is DAMVIQNPRYQVTQFGKPVTLSCSQTLNHNVMYWYQQKSSQAPKLLFHYYDKDFNNEADTPDNFQSRRPNTSFCFLDIRSPGLGDTAMYLCATSIGDSLVGFFGQGTRLTVV.

The V call is TRBV19, the J call TRBJ2-1; D possibly corresponds to TRBD1 (5 bases). Between the trimmed V and J ends, which lost 3 bases and 6 bases, there was a span of 18 bases. Germline loops: CDR1 LNHDA, CDR2 SQIVND (reference sequence). This CDR3 contains 16 residues. CDR3 sequence (DNA): TGTGCCAGTAGTATGGAGTCTGGGGCCGGAGTCAATGAGCAGTTCTTC. Its translation: CASSMESGAGVNEQFF. Based on the CDR3 plus reference TRBV19 and TRBJ2-1, the full variable domain is DGGITQSPKYLFRKEGQNVTLSCEQNLNHDAMYWYRQDPGQGLRLIYYSQIVNDFQKGDIAEGYSVSREKKESFPLTVTSAQKNPTAFYLCASSMESGAGVNEQFFGPGTRLTVL.

This chain uses TRBV2 with TRBJ2-4; TRBD1 agrees at 7 bases. With 5 bases clipped from V and 7 bases from J, the junction kept 17 bases outside the gene matches. The CDR3 has 17 amino acids. Looked up from germline, CDR1 is SNHLY and CDR2 is FYNNEI. The CDR3 protein is CASSNRGGRTGRNIQYF. The CDR3 DNA is TGTGCCAGCAGTAACAGGGGTGGGCGTACGGGTCGCAACATTCAGTACTTC. The full variable domain, its missing parts supplied by reference TRBV2 and TRBJ2-4, is EPEVTQTPSHQVTQMGQEVILRCVPISNHLYFYWYRQILGQKVEFLVSFYNNEISEKSEIFDDQFSVERPDGSNFTLKIRSTKLEDSAMYFCASSNRGGRTGRNIQYFGAGTRLSVL.

This clone appeared a single time. The chain recombines TRBV19 with TRBJ1-2; 9 nucleotides line up with TRBD1. The germline V gene encodes CDR1 LNHDA and CDR2 SQIVND (reference sequence). The CDR3 contains 17 residues. J gave up 4 bases and V 6 bases, and 15 bases lay outside the gene matches. CDR3 protein: CASSNPPGTGIGYGYTF. The CDR3 DNA is TGTGCCAGTAGCAATCCCCCCGGGACAGGGATTGGCTATGGCTACACCTTC. The full variable domain, rest sourced from reference TRBV19 and TRBJ1-2, is DGGITQSPKYLFRKEGQNVTLSCEQNLNHDAMYWYRQDPGQGLRLIYYSQIVNDFQKGDIAEGYSVSREKKESFPLTVTSAQKNPTAFYLCASSNPPGTGIGYGYTFGSGTRLTVV.

To note about this clone: Within the sample, other DNA sequences also encode this same CDR3. V and J are TRBV6-5 and TRBJ1-1; a weak D match, TRBD1 (6 bases). This CDR3 region has 12 residues. The V end lost 8 bases, the J end lost 0 bases, and 7 bases lay between the germline ends. Germline V gene lookup returns CDR1 MNHEY and CDR2 SVGAGI. CDR3 sequence reads: CASGQMNTEAFF. DNA for the CDR3: TGTGCCAGCGGACAGATGAACACTGAAGCTTTCTTT.

Only one count was recorded for this clone. The gene calls are TRBV10-3 and TRBJ2-1; TRBD1 matches 7 bases. Germline trimming cut 6 bases from V and 0 bases from J; bases unmatched to any gene: 5. Germline CDR1 and CDR2: ENHRY and SYGVKD. The CDR3 contains 15 residues. CDR3 sequence (DNA): TGTGCCATCAGAGCCCGGGACAGCTCCTACAATGAGCAGTTCTTC. Encoded protein: CAIRARDSSYNEQFF.

The chain combines TRBV6-5 with TRBJ2-7; TRBD2 is a possible D gene (6 bases). The germline gives CDR1 MNHEY, CDR2 SVGAGI. This CDR3 is built from 13 residues. V was shortened by 7 bases and J by 3 bases, with 13 bases between the two germline ends. CDR3 DNA: TGTGCCAGCAAGCTCGGGGGAATCTACGAGCAGTACTTC. Protein product: CASKLGGIYEQYF.